This TCR beta chain appears in the sequencing data of a study of T cell responses to AZD1222 COVID-19 vaccine. Assay used: immunoSEQ multiplex PCR; TCRdb lists only in-frame clones, some missing. This sample has nearly 110,000 clones; 90% to 95% occur once, and the top ten carry approximately 22%. V lost 1 base to trimming and J lost 7 bases, with 17 bases between them. The CDR3 sequence is 17 residues long. Germline V lookup: CDR1 SGHTA, CDR2 FQGTGA. The source is an adult in good health. Sequenced material: peripheral blood, taken on day 0 of AZD1222 vaccination. The rearrangement joins TRBV7-3 to TRBJ1-6; D remains unclear. CDR3 residues: CASSLNPRTFSNSPLHF. CDR3 in DNA: TGTGCCAGCAGCTTAAACCCCCGGACCTTCTCCAATTCACCCCTCCACTTT.